Each of the 32 T cell receptor beta chains below was sequenced from the same sample in a study of post-analysis software for immune sequencing data (dated by TCRdb to about 2015). What the study reported, not specific to this receptor: Significantly higher frequencies in patients than in controls were found for roughly five TRBV segments, including TRBV5-6, TRBV5-1 and TRBV20-1.

These receptors are not linked to any known antigen. Library preparation was by PCR. The sequencer was an Illumina HiSeq 2500. To reduce PCR and sequencing biases, unique molecular identifiers were built into the TCR beta cDNA libraries. The public reads were run again by TCRdb, first through fastp at Q25 and then through MiXCR, and only productive beta chains were kept. Each entry is one CDR3 protein sequence, shown with its most common DNA and genes. The sample contains about 200,000 distinct CDR3 sequences, 25% to 30% of them found a single time. The ten most abundant clones make up around 3.2% of the sample. The specimen was blood. These receptors all come from a girl aged 2-17 years with multiple sclerosis.

Points on this clonotype: This may come from a read error, since a much larger clone is one base off. The genes are TRBV7-3 and TRBJ1-1, with D possibly being TRBD1 (5 bases). CDR1 and CDR2 (germline): SGHTA, FQGTGA. The CDR3 is made up of 14 amino acids. The CDR3 nucleotides read TGTACCAGCAGCCAAAACCAGGGCGACACTGAAGCTTTCTTT. Amino acids: CTSSQNQGDTEAFF.

This clonotype has at least ten counts. V usage is TRBV3-1 and J usage is TRBJ2-5; D may be TRBD2 (5 bases). Germline CDR1 is LGHDT and CDR2 is YNNKEL (reference sequence). V was shortened by 1 base and J by 5 bases, with 5 bases between the two germline ends. This CDR3 is 12 amino acids long. The CDR3 coding sequence is TGTGCCAGCAGCCAAGCGGGGGAGACCCAGTACTTC. Translation: CASSQAGETQYF.

This clonotype occurred a few times. Being one base from a much bigger clone, this may be a read error. The chain has TRBV25-1 and TRBJ2-5; the match to TRBD2 covers 12 bases. Germline-derived CDR1 and CDR2 are MGHDK and SYGVNS. Unmatched junction bases numbered 9, after V lost 8 bases and J lost 11 bases. CDR3 length equals 13 residues. The CDR3: CASGLAGGNEQYF. The CDR3, as DNA: TGTGCCAGCGGGCTAGCGGGGGGGAATGAGCAGTACTTC. Drawing the rest from reference TRBV25-1 and TRBJ2-5, the complete variable domain is EADIYQTPRYLVIGTGKKITLECSQTMGHDKMYWYQQDPGMELHLIHYSYGVNSTEKGDLSSESTVSRIRTEHFPLTLESARPSHTSQYLCASGLAGGNEQYFGPGTRLLVL.

This clonotype was found many times. J is TRBJ1-1 and V is TRBV5-5; D is undetermined. This CDR3 comprises 13 residues. CDR1 is SGHKS and CDR2 is YYEKEE in the germline V gene (reference sequence). The V end was cut by 2 bases, the J end by 1 base, with 6 bases between. CDR3 loop: CASSLVSNTEAFF. The CDR3 nucleotides read TGTGCCAGCAGCTTAGTTTCGAACACTGAAGCTTTCTTT.

This clonotype was detected only a few times. The gene calls are TRBV5-1 and TRBJ2-7; D may correspond to TRBD1 or TRBD2 (5 bases each). The CDR3 runs 15 residues. Germline CDR1 SGHRS, CDR2 YFSETQ. V dropped 2 bases and J dropped 0 bases, with 12 bases sitting between them. The CDR3 DNA sequence: TGCGCCAGCAGCTTAACTGGGGACCGCTCCTACGAGCAGTACTTC. Protein product: CASSLTGDRSYEQYF.

The chain is built from TRBV29-1 and TRBJ1-1; D remains unclear. Germline V gives CDR1 SQVTM, CDR2 ANQGSEA. This CDR3 comprises 14 residues. Between the trimmed V and J ends, which lost 3 bases and 1 base, there was a span of 12 bases. CDR3 protein: CSVEGRLGNTEAFF. As DNA, the CDR3 is TGCAGCGTTGAGGGCAGGCTGGGGAACACTGAAGCTTTCTTT.

This clonotype was detected ten times or more. A junction end diverges from the germline sequence, so it may reflect a read error. The chain uses TRBV7-7 and TRBJ2-1; 9 bases are a match to TRBD2. CDR3 size: 15 residues. Looked up from germline, CDR1 is SSHAT and CDR2 is FNYEAQ (reference sequence). CDR3 sequence reads: CASSPSGGTYNEQFF. The CDR3 region has the DNA TGTGCTAGCAGCCCCAGCGGGGGGACCTACAATGAGCAGTTCTTC. Filled out from reference TRBV7-7 and TRBJ2-1, the complete variable domain reads GAGVSQSPRYKVTKRGQDVTLRCDPISSHATLYWYQQALGQGPEFLTYFNYEAQPDKSGLPSDRFSAERPEGSISTLTIQRTEQRDSAMYRCASSPSGGTYNEQFFGPGTRLTVL.

This clonotype occurred a few times. The chain is built from TRBV5-4 and TRBJ2-7, with D unclear. V lost 0 bases, J lost 5 bases, and 6 bases lay in between. The CDR3 consists of 12 residues. Germline V gene sequence: CDR1 SGHNT, CDR2 YYREEE (reference sequence). CDR3 region: CASSLVSHEQYF. The CDR3 DNA reads TGTGCCAGCAGCTTGGTTTCCCACGAGCAGTACTTC.

Turning to this clonotype: One junction end disagrees with the germline gene, perhaps due to a read error. V and J are TRBV12-3 or TRBV12-4 and TRBJ2-2; tentatively, D is TRBD2 (5 bases). This CDR3 region has 14 residues. CDR3 in amino acids: CAGRRGFNTGERFF. DNA of the CDR3: TGTGCCGGTAGACGAGGTTTTAACACCGGGGAGCGGTTTTTT.

This clonotype was seen ten or more times. The V and J genes are TRBV2 and TRBJ2-7, with TRBD2 matching over 7 bases. Trimming cost V 7 bases and J 2 bases; bases outside gene matches: 8. The CDR3 loop spans 14 amino acids. Germline CDR1 is SNHLY and CDR2 is FYNNEI. The CDR3 coding sequence is TGTGCCAGCACTGGGGGGGGGATCGCCTACGAGCAGTACTTC. Translating it yields CASTGGGIAYEQYF.

This clonotype was observed at least ten times. This chain links TRBV12-3 or TRBV12-4 with TRBJ2-7; 12 positions agree with TRBD2. Trimming removed 6 bases from V and 0 bases from J; junction bases left unmatched: 0. The CDR3 covers 14 residues. The CDR3 sequence: CASRTSGSSYEQYF. In nucleotides, the CDR3 is TGTGCCAGCAGGACTAGCGGGAGCTCCTACGAGCAGTACTTC.

Comment on this clonotype: A much larger clone differs by one base, so this may be a read error. The V gene is TRBV6-4, the J gene TRBJ2-5, with a weak D call TRBD1 (5 bases). The CDR3 runs 14 residues. Germline V gene data show CDR1 as MRHNA and CDR2 as SNTAGT. Trimming cost V 0 bases and J 13 bases, with 18 bases left between them. This chain's CDR3 is CASSDSLTAPIRYF. CDR3 bases: TGTGCCAGCAGTGACTCGTTGACAGCGCCGATAAGGTACTTC.

This clonotype has only a few counts. This chain joins TRBV28 and TRBJ2-7; TRBD2 aligns across 7 bases. Germline values: CDR1 MDHEN, CDR2 SYDVKM. V shed 2 bases, J shed 4 bases, and the junction held 5 bases outside the gene matches. This CDR3 contains 14 residues. The CDR3 loop reads CASSLAGERYEQYF. In nucleotides, the CDR3 is TGTGCCAGCAGTTTAGCGGGAGAAAGGTACGAGCAGTACTTC.

This clonotype was found a few times. The chain recombines TRBV20-1 with TRBJ1-1; TRBD1 might be the D (5 bases). Germline V gene sequence: CDR1 DFQATT, CDR2 SNEGSKA (reference sequence). V shed 0 bases and J shed 5 bases, with 13 bases lying between them. This CDR3 has 14 residues. DNA for the CDR3: TGCAGTGCTAGAGATGGCTACTGGGGGACTGAAGCTTTCTTT. Amino acid sequence: CSARDGYWGTEAFF.

This clonotype has ten or more counts. The chain couples TRBV7-3 to TRBJ1-2, with 8 bases lining up with TRBD1. Germline V CDR1 and CDR2: SGHTA, FQGTGA. CDR3 size: 13 residues. After removal of 5 bases from V and 8 bases from J, the junction contained 7 bases not matched to a gene. CDR3 bases: TGTGCCAGCAGCGTGGACAGGGATCGCGGCTACACCTTC. This translates into CASSVDRDRGYTF.

The chain is built from TRBV7-9 and TRBJ2-3; D is undetermined. This CDR3 is built from 14 residues. The V gene lost 2 bases and the J gene lost 0 bases, with 6 bases spanning the gap. Germline V gives CDR1 SEHNR, CDR2 FQNEAQ (reference sequence). CDR3 coding DNA: TGTGCCAGCAGCTTAACCCGGAGCACAGATACGCAGTATTTT. Residues: CASSLTRSTDTQYF.

Concerning this clonotype: Compared with germline, one end of the junction differs, possibly owing to a read error. This sequence joins TRBV15 and TRBJ2-5; TRBD1 matches 7 bases. CDR1 is LNHNV, CDR2 YYDKDF, per germline (reference sequence). The CDR3 is made up of 15 amino acids. The CDR3 here is CATRREGDSVETQYF. Written as DNA, the CDR3 is TGTGCCACCCGCAGAGAGGGGGACAGTGTCGAGACCCAGTACTTC.

This clonotype was counted only a few times. The rearrangement joins TRBV27 to TRBJ1-5; 7 nucleotides line up with TRBD1. The V gene end was trimmed by 1 base and the J gene end by 4 bases; junction bases not matched to a gene: 7. This CDR3 is 16 amino acids long. Germline CDR1 MNHEY, CDR2 SMNVEV (reference sequence). CDR3 amino acids: CASSLLGTERNQPQHF. CDR3 nucleotides: TGTGCCAGCAGTTTATTAGGGACAGAAAGGAATCAGCCCCAGCATTTT.

The table lists this clonotype with many counts. The V call is TRBV28, the J call TRBJ2-7, with D perhaps TRBD1 (6 bases). Germline CDR1 is MDHEN and CDR2 is SYDVKM. V lost 8 bases, J lost 6 bases, and 20 bases lay in between. This CDR3 is 14 amino acids long. In DNA, the CDR3 is TGTGCCAGCGAAGGCATGGGCTCAGGGGCCGAGCAGTACTTC. Protein sequence: CASEGMGSGAEQYF.

The chain employs TRBV12-3 or TRBV12-4 and TRBJ1-5; no clear D gene. V dropped 3 bases and J dropped 6 bases, with 12 bases sitting between them. The CDR3 is 14 amino acids. CDR3 in DNA: TGTGCCAGCAGTTTGAGGGAGGGCGGTCAGCCCCAGCATTTT. This sequence encodes CASSLREGGQPQHF.

This clonotype was observed many times. V usage is TRBV29-1 and J usage is TRBJ2-5; a weak D match, TRBD1 (6 bases). V shed 7 bases and J shed 2 bases, with 11 bases lying between them. Germline V gene sequence: CDR1 SQVTM, CDR2 ANQGSEA. The CDR3 is 12 amino acids. This CDR3 is CSARTDQETQYF. The DNA of the CDR3 is TGCAGCGCCAGGACAGATCAAGAGACCCAGTACTTC.

Regarding this clonotype: A much larger clone lies a single base off, so this may be a read error. The chain uses TRBV20-1 and TRBJ2-7; D gene ambiguous. Germline CDR1 DFQATT, CDR2 SNEGSKA (reference sequence). The CDR3 covers 13 residues. Trimming stripped 8 bases from V and 7 bases from J, with 21 bases between. This CDR3 reads CSRLGTAAGEQYF. In DNA form, the CDR3 reads TGCAGTCGCCTGGGAACAGCCGCCGGGGAGCAGTACTTC.

This clonotype was recorded at least ten times. The rearrangement links TRBV11-2 to TRBJ1-2; 8 bases align to TRBD1. V lost 1 base, J lost 8 bases, and 3 bases stayed unmatched. This CDR3 contains 13 residues. The V gene's germline CDR1 is SGHAT and CDR2 FQNNGV. The CDR3 nucleotides are TGTGCCAGCAGCTTAGCTGGGACAGGAGGCTACACCTTC. Its protein product is CASSLAGTGGYTF.

With respect to this clonotype: The final CDR3 position lacks the conserved phenylalanine or tryptophan, pointing to a likely read error. The DNA for the CDR3 is TGTGCCGGCAGCCTCGAATACGAGCAGTACTAC. Translation: CAGSLEYEQYY. The rearrangement joins TRBV7-9 to TRBJ2-7; D call uncertain. The CDR3 runs to 11 residues. Germline CDR1 SEHNR, CDR2 FQNEAQ (reference sequence).

The rearrangement uses TRBV12-3 or TRBV12-4 and TRBJ1-1; D not certain. This CDR3 has 13 residues. The V end lost 7 bases, the J end lost 0 bases, and 9 bases lay between the germline ends. Here the CDR3 reads CASTLDVNTEAFF. The CDR3 coding sequence is TGTGCCAGCACCTTGGACGTGAACACTGAAGCTTTCTTT.

At least ten counts were recorded for this clonotype. The gene calls are TRBV7-9 and TRBJ2-7, with D hard to call. V was pared by 5 bases and J by 2 bases, with 22 bases between. The CDR3 consists of 17 residues. Germline assignment: CDR1 SEHNR and CDR2 FQNEAQ (reference sequence). The CDR3 region has the DNA TGTGCCAGCAGCACGCGACCCCTCAGCCAAGAGGCCTACGAGCAGTACTTC. Translation gives CASSTRPLSQEAYEQYF.

V usage is TRBV2 and J usage is TRBJ2-2, with a possible D match to TRBD1 (6 bases). V lost 4 bases and J lost 7, with 10 bases in between. Germline lookup yields CDR1 SNHLY and CDR2 FYNNEI. This CDR3 contains 13 residues. DNA for the CDR3: TGTGCCAGCAGTGTCGCAGGGGTCGGGGAGCTGTTTTTT. It yields the protein CASSVAGVGELFF.

In this sample, this clonotype turned up a few times. Given a much more abundant clone one base away, this may be a read error. The V and J genes are TRBV12-3 or TRBV12-4 and TRBJ1-2; D may be TRBD1 (6 bases). The CDR3 runs 14 residues. The germline V and J ends were trimmed by 4 bases and 5 bases, with 14 bases remaining between them. The CDR3 protein is CASSCGGAGYGYTF. In DNA, the CDR3 is TGTGCCAGCAGTTGCGGGGGGGCGGGATATGGCTACACCTTC.

The chain links TRBV5-1 to TRBJ2-5; no definite D call. The CDR3 contains 15 residues. Germline-derived CDR1 and CDR2 are SGHRS and YFSETQ. V was pared by 0 bases and J by 0 bases, with 9 bases between. CDR3 residues: CASSLEEWYQETQYF. CDR3 in DNA: TGCGCCAGCAGCTTGGAAGAATGGTACCAAGAGACCCAGTACTTC.

The V and J genes are TRBV20-1 and TRBJ2-7; perhaps TRBD1 as D (5 bases). The germline V and J ends were trimmed by 2 bases and 2 bases, with 10 bases remaining between them. Germline CDR1 and CDR2: DFQATT and SNEGSKA (reference sequence). This CDR3 region has 13 residues. This chain's CDR3 is CSARSQGTYEQYF. The DNA of the CDR3 is TGCAGTGCTAGATCTCAGGGAACCTACGAGCAGTACTTC.

The rearrangement links TRBV4-1 to TRBJ1-1, with 8 bases identical to TRBD1. The V gene end was trimmed by 5 bases and the J gene end by 11 bases; junction bases not matched to a gene: 22. The length of the CDR3 is 17 residues. CDR1 and CDR2 from the germline V gene are MGHRA and YSYEKL. The CDR3 reads CASSSRVTQGAHRGAFF. For the CDR3, the DNA is TGCGCCAGCAGCTCACGAGTAACGCAGGGGGCGCACAGGGGGGCTTTCTTT.

The rearrangement links TRBV3-1 to TRBJ2-3, with D maybe TRBD2 (6 bases). The V gene lost 3 bases and the J gene lost 0 bases, with 19 bases spanning the gap. CDR1 LGHDT and CDR2 YNNKEL come from the germline V gene (reference sequence). This CDR3 spans 18 amino acids. CDR3 protein: CASSQTTSGGASTDTQYF. The DNA for the CDR3 is TGTGCCAGCAGCCAGACCACCTCTGGCGGGGCTAGCACAGATACGCAGTATTTT.